This TCR beta chain derives from a study of EBV T-cell therapy then PD-1 blockade in nasopharyngeal carcinoma. Data came from immunoSEQ multiplex PCR; TCRdb stores just in-frame clones and leaves some out. Of about 14,000 clones in the sample, approximately 81% were seen once. Germline V lookup: CDR1 SGDLS, CDR2 YYNGEE. CDR3 length equals 16 residues. Losses at the gene ends were 3 bases for V and 4 bases for J; bases not matched to a gene: 8. The treatment denotes: AdE1-LMPpoly-expanded autologous EBV-specific T-cell therapy followed by anti-PD-1 nivolumab. The table lists this clone with a count of one. The antigen is undetermined.

The sequence was collected from a man aged 35 to 55 with nasopharyngeal carcinoma. The rearrangement uses TRBV9 and TRBJ1-2; 11 positions agree with TRBD1. This material consisted of CD8+ T cells from blood, taken around day 100 from a patient whose treatment included autologous EBV-specific T cells and nivolumab. CDR3: CASSGLTGQGAYGYTF. DNA of the CDR3: TGTGCCAGCAGCGGACTTACAGGACAGGGGGCCTATGGCTACACCTTC.